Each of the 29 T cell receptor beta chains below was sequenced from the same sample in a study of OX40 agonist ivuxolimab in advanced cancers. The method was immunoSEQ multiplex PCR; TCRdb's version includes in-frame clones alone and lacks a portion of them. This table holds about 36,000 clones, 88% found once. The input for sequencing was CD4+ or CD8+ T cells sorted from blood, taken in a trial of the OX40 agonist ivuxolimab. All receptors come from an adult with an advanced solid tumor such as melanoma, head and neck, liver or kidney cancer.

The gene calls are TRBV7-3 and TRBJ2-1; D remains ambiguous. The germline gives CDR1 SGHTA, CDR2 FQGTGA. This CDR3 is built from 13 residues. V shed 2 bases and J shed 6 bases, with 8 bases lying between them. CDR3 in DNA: TGTGCCAGCAGCTTAGGTCTCTCCAATGAGCAGTTCTTC. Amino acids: CASSLGLSNEQFF.

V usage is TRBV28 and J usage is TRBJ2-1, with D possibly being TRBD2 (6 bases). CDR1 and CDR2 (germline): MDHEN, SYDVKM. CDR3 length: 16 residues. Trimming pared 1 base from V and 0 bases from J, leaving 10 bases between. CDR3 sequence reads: CASSLYGGSSYNEQFF. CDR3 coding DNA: TGTGCCAGCAGTTTATACGGAGGGAGCTCCTACAATGAGCAGTTCTTC.

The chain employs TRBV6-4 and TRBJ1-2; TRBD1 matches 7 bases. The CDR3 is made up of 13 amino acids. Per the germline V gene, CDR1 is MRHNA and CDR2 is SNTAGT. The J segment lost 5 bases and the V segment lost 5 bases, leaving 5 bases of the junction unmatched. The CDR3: CASSRTGGYGYTF. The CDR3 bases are TGTGCCAGCAGTCGGACAGGAGGTTATGGCTACACCTTC.

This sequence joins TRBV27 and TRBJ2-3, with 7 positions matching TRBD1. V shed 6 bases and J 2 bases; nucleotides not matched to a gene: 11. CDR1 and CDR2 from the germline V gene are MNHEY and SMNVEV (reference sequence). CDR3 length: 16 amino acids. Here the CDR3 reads CASRDQPGQPTDTQYF. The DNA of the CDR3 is TGTGCCAGCAGGGACCAACCGGGACAGCCCACAGATACGCAGTATTTT.

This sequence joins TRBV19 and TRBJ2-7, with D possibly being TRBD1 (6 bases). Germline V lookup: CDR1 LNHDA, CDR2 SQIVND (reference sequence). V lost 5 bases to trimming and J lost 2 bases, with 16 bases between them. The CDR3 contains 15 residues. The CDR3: CASSPWGQGPYEQYF. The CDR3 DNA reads TGTGCCAGTAGTCCCTGGGGGCAGGGACCCTACGAGCAGTACTTC.

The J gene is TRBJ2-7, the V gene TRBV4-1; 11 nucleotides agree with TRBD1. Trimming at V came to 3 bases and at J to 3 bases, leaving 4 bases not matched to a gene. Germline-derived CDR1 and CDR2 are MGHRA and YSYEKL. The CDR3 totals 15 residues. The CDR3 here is CASSHSGTGGYEQYF. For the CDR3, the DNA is TGCGCCAGCAGCCATTCCGGGACAGGGGGCTACGAGCAGTACTTC.

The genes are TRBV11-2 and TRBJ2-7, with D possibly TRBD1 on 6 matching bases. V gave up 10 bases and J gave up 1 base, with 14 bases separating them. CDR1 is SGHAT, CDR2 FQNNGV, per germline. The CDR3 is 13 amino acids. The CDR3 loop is CATRPGHSYEQYF. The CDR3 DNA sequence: TGTGCCACCAGACCGGGACATTCCTACGAGCAGTACTTC.

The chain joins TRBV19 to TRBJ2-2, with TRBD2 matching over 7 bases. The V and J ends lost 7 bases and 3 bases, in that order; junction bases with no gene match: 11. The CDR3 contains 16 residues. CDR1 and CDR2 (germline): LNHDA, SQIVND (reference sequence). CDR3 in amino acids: CASKNREGLDTGELFF. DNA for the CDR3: TGTGCCAGTAAGAATAGGGAGGGCCTCGACACCGGGGAGCTGTTTTTT.

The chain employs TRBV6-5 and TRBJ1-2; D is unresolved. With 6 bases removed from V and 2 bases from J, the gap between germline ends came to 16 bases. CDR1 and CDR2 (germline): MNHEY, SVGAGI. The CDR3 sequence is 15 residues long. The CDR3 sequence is CASSPRRTENYGYTF. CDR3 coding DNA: TGTGCCAGCAGCCCGAGGAGGACGGAGAACTATGGCTACACCTTC.

CDR3 protein: CASSPPYLNEQFF. The CDR3 DNA follows: TGTGCCAGCTCACCACCTTACCTAAATGAGCAGTTCTTC. The rearrangement uses TRBV18 and TRBJ2-1; D uncertain. Per the germline V gene, CDR1 is KGHSH and CDR2 is LQKENI. V lost 0 bases to trimming and J lost 7 bases, with 7 bases between them. The CDR3 length is 13 residues.

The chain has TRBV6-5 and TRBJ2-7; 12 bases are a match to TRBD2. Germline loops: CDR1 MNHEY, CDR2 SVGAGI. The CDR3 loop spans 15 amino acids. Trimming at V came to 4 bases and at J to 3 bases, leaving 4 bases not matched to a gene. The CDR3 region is CASSSLAGGLYEQYF. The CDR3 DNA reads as TGTGCCAGCAGTTCTCTAGCGGGGGGGCTCTACGAGCAGTACTTC.

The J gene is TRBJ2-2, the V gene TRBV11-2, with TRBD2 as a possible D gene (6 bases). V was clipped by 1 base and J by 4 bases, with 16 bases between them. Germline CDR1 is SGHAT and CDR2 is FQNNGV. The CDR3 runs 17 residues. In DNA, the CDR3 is TGTGCCAGCAGCTTAGGTCTCCCGGGACTTCCCACCGGGGAGCTGTTTTTT. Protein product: CASSLGLPGLPTGELFF.

The CDR3 region has the DNA TGTGCCAGCAGCGTAGATTCCGGGGAGCTGTTTTTT. This codes for CASSVDSGELFF. The gene calls are TRBV9 and TRBJ2-2, with D unresolved. Germline V CDR1 and CDR2: SGDLS, YYNGEE. The ends were cut back, 0 bases at V and 6 bases at J, with 3 bases in the middle. The CDR3 has 12 residues.

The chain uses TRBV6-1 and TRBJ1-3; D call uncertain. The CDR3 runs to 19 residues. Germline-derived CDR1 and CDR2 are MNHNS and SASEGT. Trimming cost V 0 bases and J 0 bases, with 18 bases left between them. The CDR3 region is CASSEAEPVVISSGNTIYF. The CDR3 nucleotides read TGTGCCAGCAGTGAAGCGGAGCCGGTAGTCATCAGCTCTGGAAACACCATATATTTT.

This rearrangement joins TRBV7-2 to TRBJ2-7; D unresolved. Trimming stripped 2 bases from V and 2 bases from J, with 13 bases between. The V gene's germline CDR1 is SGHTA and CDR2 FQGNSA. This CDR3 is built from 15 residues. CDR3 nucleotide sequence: TGTGCCAGCAGCTTATTCGTCGGTCTAACCTACGAGCAGTACTTC. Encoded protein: CASSLFVGLTYEQYF.

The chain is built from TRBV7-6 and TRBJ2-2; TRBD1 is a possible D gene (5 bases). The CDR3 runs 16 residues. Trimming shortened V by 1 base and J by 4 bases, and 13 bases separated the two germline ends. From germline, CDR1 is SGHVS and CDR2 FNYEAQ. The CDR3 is CASSLEARVGTGELFF. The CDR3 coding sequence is TGTGCCAGCAGCTTAGAGGCCAGGGTTGGCACCGGGGAGCTGTTTTTT.

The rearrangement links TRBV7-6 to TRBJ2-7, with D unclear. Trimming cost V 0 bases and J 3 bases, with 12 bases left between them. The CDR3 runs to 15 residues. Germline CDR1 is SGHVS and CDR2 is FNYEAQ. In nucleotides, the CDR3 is TGTGCCAGCAGCTTAGCCTATAATGGGATCTACGAGCAGTACTTC. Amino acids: CASSLAYNGIYEQYF. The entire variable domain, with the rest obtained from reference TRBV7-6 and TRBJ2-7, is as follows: GAGVSQSPRYKVTKRGQDVALRCDPISGHVSLYWYRQALGQGPEFLTYFNYEAQQDKSGLPNDRFSAERPEGSISTLTIQRTEQRDSAMYRCASSLAYNGIYEQYFGPGTRLTVT.

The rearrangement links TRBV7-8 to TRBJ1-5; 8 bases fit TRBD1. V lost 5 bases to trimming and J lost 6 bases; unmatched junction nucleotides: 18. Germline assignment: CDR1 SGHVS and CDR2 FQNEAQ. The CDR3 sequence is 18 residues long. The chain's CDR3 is CASSLPGGADPQSQPQHF. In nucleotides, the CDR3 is TGTGCCAGCAGCCTACCAGGGGGCGCAGATCCTCAATCTCAGCCCCAGCATTTT.

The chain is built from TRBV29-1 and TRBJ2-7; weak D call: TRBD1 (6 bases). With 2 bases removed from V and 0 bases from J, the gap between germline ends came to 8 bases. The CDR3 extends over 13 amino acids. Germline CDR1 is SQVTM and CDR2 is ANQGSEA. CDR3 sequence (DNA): TGCAGCGTTGAACTGACAGGCTCCTACGAGCAGTACTTC. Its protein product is CSVELTGSYEQYF.

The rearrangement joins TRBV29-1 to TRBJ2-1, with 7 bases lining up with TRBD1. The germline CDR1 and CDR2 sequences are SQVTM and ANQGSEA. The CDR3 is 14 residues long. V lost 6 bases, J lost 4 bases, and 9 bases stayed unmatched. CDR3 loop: CSVWAGTEYNEQFF. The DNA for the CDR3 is TGCAGCGTATGGGCCGGGACAGAGTACAATGAGCAGTTCTTC.

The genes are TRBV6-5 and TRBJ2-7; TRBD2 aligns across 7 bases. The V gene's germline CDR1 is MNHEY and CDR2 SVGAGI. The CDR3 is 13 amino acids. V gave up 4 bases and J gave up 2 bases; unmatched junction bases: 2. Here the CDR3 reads CASSWGGTYEQYF. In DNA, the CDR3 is TGTGCCAGCAGTTGGGGGGGAACCTACGAGCAGTACTTC.

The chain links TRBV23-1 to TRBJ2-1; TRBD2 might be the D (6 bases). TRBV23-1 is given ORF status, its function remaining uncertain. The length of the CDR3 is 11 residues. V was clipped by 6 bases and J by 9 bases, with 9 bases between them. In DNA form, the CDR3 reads TGCGCCAGCAGGGGAGGAGCTGAGCAGTTCTTC. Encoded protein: CASRGGAEQFF.

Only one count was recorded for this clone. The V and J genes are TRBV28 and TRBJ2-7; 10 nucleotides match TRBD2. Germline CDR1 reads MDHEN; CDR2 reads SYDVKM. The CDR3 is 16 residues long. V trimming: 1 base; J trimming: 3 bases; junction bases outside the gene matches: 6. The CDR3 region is CASSLLGPSGSYEQYF. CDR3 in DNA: TGTGCCAGCAGTTTATTGGGGCCTAGCGGGAGCTACGAGCAGTACTTC. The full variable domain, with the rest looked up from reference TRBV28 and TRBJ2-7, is DVKVTQSSRYLVKRTGEKVFLECVQDMDHENMFWYRQDPGLGLRLIYFSYDVKMKEKGDIPEGYSVSREKKERFSLILESASTNQTSMYLCASSLLGPSGSYEQYFGPGTRLTVT.

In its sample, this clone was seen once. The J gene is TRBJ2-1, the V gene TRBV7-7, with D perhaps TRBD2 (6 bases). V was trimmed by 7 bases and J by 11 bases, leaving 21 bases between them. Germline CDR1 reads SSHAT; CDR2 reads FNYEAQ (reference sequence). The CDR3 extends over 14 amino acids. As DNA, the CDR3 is TGTGCCAGCACCTCCGGCCACGCGGAGGGTAAGCAGTTCTTC. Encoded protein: CASTSGHAEGKQFF.

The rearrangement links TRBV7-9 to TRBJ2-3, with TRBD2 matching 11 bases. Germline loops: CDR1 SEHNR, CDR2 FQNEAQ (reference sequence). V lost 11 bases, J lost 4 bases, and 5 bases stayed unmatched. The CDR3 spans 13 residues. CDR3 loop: CAEGLAEADTQYF. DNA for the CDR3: TGTGCCGAGGGACTAGCGGAAGCAGATACGCAGTATTTT. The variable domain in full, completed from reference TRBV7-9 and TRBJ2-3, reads DTGVSQNPRHKITKRGQNVTFRCDPISEHNRLYWYRQTLGQGPEFLTYFQNEAQLEKSRLLSDRFSAERPKGSFSTLEIQRTEQGDSAMYLCAEGLAEADTQYFGPGTRLTVL.

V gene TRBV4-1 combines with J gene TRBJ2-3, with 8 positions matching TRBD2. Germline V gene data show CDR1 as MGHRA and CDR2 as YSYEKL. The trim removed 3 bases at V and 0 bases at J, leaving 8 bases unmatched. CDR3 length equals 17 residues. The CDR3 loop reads CASSQPTSGTSTDTQYF. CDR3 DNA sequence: TGCGCCAGCAGCCAGCCCACTAGCGGTACTAGCACAGATACGCAGTATTTT.

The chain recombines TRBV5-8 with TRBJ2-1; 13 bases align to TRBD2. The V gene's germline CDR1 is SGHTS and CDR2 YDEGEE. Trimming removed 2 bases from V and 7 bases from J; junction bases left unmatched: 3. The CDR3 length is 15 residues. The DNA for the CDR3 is TGTGCCAGCAGCTTCGGGACTAGCGGGGAGAATGAGCAGTTCTTC. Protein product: CASSFGTSGENEQFF.

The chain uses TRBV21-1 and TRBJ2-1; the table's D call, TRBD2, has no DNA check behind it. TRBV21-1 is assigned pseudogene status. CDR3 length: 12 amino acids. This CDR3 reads CASSRSPGEQFF. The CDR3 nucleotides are TGTGCCAGCAGCAGATCACCGGGTGAGCAGTTCTTC.

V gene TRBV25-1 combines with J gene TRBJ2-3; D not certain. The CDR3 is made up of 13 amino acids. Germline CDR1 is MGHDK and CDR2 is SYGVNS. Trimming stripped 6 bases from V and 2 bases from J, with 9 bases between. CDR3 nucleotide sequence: TGTGCCAGCAGCCCTCTCATCACAGATACGCAGTATTTT. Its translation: CASSPLITDTQYF.